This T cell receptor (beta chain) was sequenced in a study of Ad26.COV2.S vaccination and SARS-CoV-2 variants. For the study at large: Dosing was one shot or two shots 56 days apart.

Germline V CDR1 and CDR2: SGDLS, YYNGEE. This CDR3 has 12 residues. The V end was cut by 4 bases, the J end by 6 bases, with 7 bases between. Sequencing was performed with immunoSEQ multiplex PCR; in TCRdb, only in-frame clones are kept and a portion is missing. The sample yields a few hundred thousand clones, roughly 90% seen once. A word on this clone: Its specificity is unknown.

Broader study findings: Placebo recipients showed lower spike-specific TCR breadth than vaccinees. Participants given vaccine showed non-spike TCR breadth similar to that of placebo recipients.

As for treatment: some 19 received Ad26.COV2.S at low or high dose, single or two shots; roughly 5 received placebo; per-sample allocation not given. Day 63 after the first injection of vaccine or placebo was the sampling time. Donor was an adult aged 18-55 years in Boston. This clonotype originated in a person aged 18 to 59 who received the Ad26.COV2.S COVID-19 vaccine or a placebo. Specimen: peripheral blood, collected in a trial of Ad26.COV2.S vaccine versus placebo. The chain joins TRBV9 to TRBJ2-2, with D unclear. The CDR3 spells CASSPGAGELFF. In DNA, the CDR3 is TGTGCCAGCAGCCCTGGAGCCGGGGAGCTGTTTTTT.